This T cell receptor beta chain was captured in a study of control samples from healthy donors and cancer patients. The V and J ends lost 5 bases and 10 bases respectively, with 17 bases between them. The CDR3 has 13 residues. The germline V gene encodes CDR1 SEHNR and CDR2 FQNEAQ (reference sequence). Using immunoSEQ multiplex PCR, the repertoire was profiled, and TCRdb retains in-frame clones only, with some absent. The repertoire holds around 90,000 clones, with around nine tenths as singletons. The rearrangement uses TRBV7-9 and TRBJ2-5, with D possibly TRBD2 on 6 matching bases. Sequencing input: blood. This receptor was obtained from a man under 40 in good health. CDR3 amino acids: CASSPIELGGQYF. DNA for the CDR3: TGTGCCAGCAGCCCTATAGAGCTGGGGGGCCAGTACTTC. The complete variable domain, with remaining parts taken from reference TRBV7-9 and TRBJ2-5, reads DTGVSQNPRHKITKRGQNVTFRCDPISEHNRLYWYRQTLGQGPEFLTYFQNEAQLEKSRLLSDRFSAERPKGSFSTLEIQRTEQGDSAMYLCASSPIELGGQYFGPGTRLLVL.